The sequence of this T cell receptor (beta chain) was determined in a study of blood T cell repertoires in COVID-19. About the research overall: In each case, the material was cDNA or gDNA derived from T cells, B-cell-depleted T cells, or PBMCs.

Generated by immunoSEQ multiplex PCR, the TCRdb table keeps only in-frame clones and is missing some. The sample holds under 80,000 clones, roughly 80% seen once. CDR1 and CDR2 (germline): SGHRS, YFSETQ. V lost 4 bases, J lost 0 bases, and 7 bases stayed unmatched. The CDR3 sequence is 16 residues long. The chain carries TRBV5-1 and TRBJ1-1; 9 bases match TRBD1. This receptor was identified in a man aged 80 or over with acute or convalescent COVID-19. The source material was peripheral blood. The chain's CDR3 is CASSIGTGHMNTEAFF. The CDR3 DNA reads TGCGCCAGCAGCATCGGGACAGGGCACATGAACACTGAAGCTTTCTTT.